This TCR beta chain was identified during a study of T cell clonality in common variable immunodeficiency. Study-level points and caveats: CVID subjects shared fewer TCRbeta clones than healthy controls did.

The germline V gene has CDR1 LNHDA and CDR2 SQIVND (reference sequence). The CDR3 is 15 residues long. Trimming took 3 bases from V and 2 from J; bases not matched to a gene: 4. With regard to this clone: Its cognate antigen is unknown. The read ends 3 residues before the CDR3 terminus; that terminus is restored from the germline J gene.

Method: immunoSEQ multiplex PCR; TCRdb's copy keeps in-frame clones and lacks some. The data list 50,000 or so clones, none observed once; about 5.9% falls to the top ten. The chain combines TRBV19 with TRBJ1-5; TRBD1 matches 7 bases. The sequencing input was peripheral blood mononuclear cells. The TCR was taken from a person aged 18 to 75 in good health. The CDR3 here is CASSMNRGGNQPQHF. Incomplete CDR3 DNA: TGTGCCAGTAGTATGAACAGGGGAGGCAATCAGCCC.